This T cell receptor (beta chain) was recovered during a study of T cell responses to AZD1222 COVID-19 vaccine. V was pared by 0 bases and J by 11 bases, with 15 bases between. The CDR3 spans 14 residues. Germline V lookup: CDR1 MNHEY, CDR2 SVGAGI. TCRdb keeps only in-frame clones here, not all; method: immunoSEQ multiplex PCR. The sample includes around 160,000 clones, over 80% of them seen just once. The sequences come from peripheral blood, collected 28 days after the second AZD1222 dose. The rearrangement links TRBV6-5 to TRBJ2-3; D remains unclear. This clonotype was obtained from an adult who received the AZD1222 COVID-19 vaccine. The CDR3 bases are TGTGCCAGCAGTTACTCGGGCGAGACTGGGAAGCAGTATTTT. This codes for CASSYSGETGKQYF.